The rows below give T cell receptor beta chains drawn from one sample of a study of CD8 T cells in ankylosing spondylitis. TCRdb reprocessed the 5' RACE reads via MiXCR and lists one record per CDR3 protein. The data contain some 250,000 distinct CDR3 sequences, 24% of them singletons. The sequenced sample consisted of blood, either unsorted or a sorted T cell fraction (not recorded which). The receptors shown here come from a male donor with ankylosing spondylitis or in good health (not recorded which). The CDR3 runs from the conserved cysteine through the conserved F or W. The order of the fields is clone size, D gene, J gene, V gene, CDR3 DNA, CDR3 protein. The D gene is left open where the match is weak. Clone sizes are given selectively: once, few, many, or a class where the clone is expanded.

>-|-|TRBJ1-5|TRBV6-1
TGTGCCAGCAGTGAAGGGGGGCTCGGCAATCAGCCCCAGCATTTT
CASSEGGLGNQPQHF
>many|TRBD1|TRBJ2-5|TRBV29-1
TGCAGCGTTGGGCGACAGGGGGGACAAGAGACCCAGTACTTC
CSVGRQGGQETQYF
>many|-|TRBJ2-7|TRBV10-2
TGCGCCAGCGAAATGGGGGGAAGCTCCTACGAGCAGTACTTC
CASEMGGSSYEQYF
>many|-|TRBJ1-4|TRBV20-1
TGCAGTGCTAGCCGGCCGGGTGAAAAACTGTTTTTT
CSASRPGEKLFF
>many|-|TRBJ1-6|TRBV12-3/TRBV12-4
TGTGCCAGCACCACGGCGGGGGGAGCGAATTCACCCCTCCACTTT
CASTTAGGANSPLHF
>few|-|TRBJ2-4|TRBV29-1
TGCAGCGTTGGGGGCCGAGCCAAAAACATTCAGTACTTC
CSVGGRAKNIQYF
>many|-|TRBJ2-7|TRBV20-1
TGCAGTGCTAGAGATATTGACAGCCCCTACGAGCAGTACTTC
CSARDIDSPYEQYF
>once|TRBD2|TRBJ2-7|TRBV20-1
TGCAGTGCTGCCGCCGGGACTAGCGGGGACGAGCAGTACTTC
CSAAAGTSGDEQYF
>few|TRBD1|TRBJ1-6|TRBV6-1
TGTGCCAGCAGCCGCGGGGACAGGGGGTTATCACCCCTCCACTTT
CASSRGDRGLSPLHF
>-|TRBD2|TRBJ2-1|TRBV2
TGTGCCAGCATCTCTAGCGGGGGTTCCTACAATGAGCAGTTCTTC
CASISSGGSYNEQFF
>many|-|TRBJ2-7|TRBV29-1
TGCAGCGTTGAAGTTCGAGAGGGCTACGAGCAGTACTTC
CSVEVREGYEQYF
>-|TRBD1|TRBJ2-7|TRBV20-1
TGCAGTGCACCACCGGGACAGGGACCCTACGAGCAGTACTTC
CSAPPGQGPYEQYF
>-|-|TRBJ2-1|TRBV11-1
TGTGCCAGCAGCTTAGAGACGGCCTACAATGAGCAGTTCTTC
CASSLETAYNEQFF
>-|-|TRBJ2-7|TRBV18
TGTGCCAGCTCACCGGGCCGCGTTCCCTACGAGCAGTACTTC
CASSPGRVPYEQYF
>many|-|TRBJ2-5|TRBV20-1
TGCAGTGCTACCCGAGACGGCCAAAAGACCCAGTACTTC
CSATRDGQKTQYF
>few|TRBD1|TRBJ2-7|TRBV15
TGTGCCACCAGCAGATACCGGGACAGGGCCTACGAGCAGTACTTC
CATSRYRDRAYEQYF
>-|TRBD1|TRBJ2-5|TRBV2
TGTGCCAGCAGTGAGACAGGGGGATGGGAGACCCAGTACTTC
CASSETGGWETQYF
>many|TRBD2|TRBJ2-5|TRBV5-1
TGCGCCAGCTCTAGCGGAAACCACCAAGAGACCCAGTACTTC
CASSSGNHQETQYF
>many|-|TRBJ2-3|TRBV2
TGTGCCAGCCACCCTCAAGTTTACACAGATACGCAGTATTTT
CASHPQVYTDTQYF
>many|-|TRBJ2-5|TRBV18
TGTGCCAGCTCACCAGGGAGACAGCAAGAGACCCAGTACTTC
CASSPGRQQETQYF
>once|-|TRBJ2-3|TRBV7-2
TGTGCCAGCAGCGGCCGGGCGAGGGATACGCAGTATTTT
CASSGRARDTQYF
>-|-|TRBJ2-1|TRBV18
TGTGCCAGCTCACCACCAGGCACAGACTTTGAGCAGTTCTTC
CASSPPGTDFEQFF
>few|TRBD1|TRBJ1-2|TRBV7-8
TGTGCCAGCAGCTTACACGACAGGGGGGTCTATGGCTACACCTTC
CASSLHDRGVYGYTF
>-|TRBD1|TRBJ2-7|TRBV20-1
TGCAGTGCTAGCCCCGGGACAGGGGGCGGCGAGCAGTACTTC
CSASPGTGGGEQYF
>many|-|TRBJ2-7|TRBV20-1
TGCAGTGCGGTCCGTTTCAGGGGCTACGAGCAGTACTTC
CSAVRFRGYEQYF
>many|-|TRBJ2-1|TRBV5-5
TGTGCCAGCAGCTTGACCTCGTCCAATGAGCAGTTCTTC
CASSLTSSNEQFF
>many|TRBD2|TRBJ2-3|TRBV12-3/TRBV12-4
TGTGCCAGCAGTCCCTCGGGGGGGCCGACAGATACGCAGTATTTT
CASSPSGGPTDTQYF
>-|-|TRBJ2-7|TRBV7-9
TGTGCCAGCAGCTTGCAGACTGGGGCTGGCTACGAGCAGTACTTC
CASSLQTGAGYEQYF
>many|-|TRBJ2-1|TRBV3-1
TGTGCCAGCAGTCTTTTCCCCCCCGTCGGGGATGAGCAGTTCTTC
CASSLFPPVGDEQFF
>few|-|TRBJ2-4|TRBV20-1
TGCAGTGCTAGGCCCGTGGGACGAGCCAAAAACATTCAGTACTTC
CSARPVGRAKNIQYF
>-|-|TRBJ2-3|TRBV12-3/TRBV12-4
TGTGCCAGTCTGCCCCCCGAGGCAGATACGCAGTATTTT
CASLPPEADTQYF
>once|TRBD2|TRBJ2-7|TRBV25-1
TGTGCCAGCAGTGCTAGCGGGGATACCTACGAGCAGTACTTC
CASSASGDTYEQYF
>-|TRBD2|TRBJ2-3|TRBV20-1
TGCAGTGCTGGATCCGAGACTAGCGCTGGGACAGATACGCAGTATTTT
CSAGSETSAGTDTQYF
>many|-|TRBJ2-2|TRBV6-1
TGTGTCATCCAGTCCCCTAACACCGGGGAGCTGTTTTTT
CVIQSPNTGELFF
>many|TRBD1|TRBJ2-1|TRBV18
TGTGCCAGCTCCCTGGTCGCCGGGACAGGGGCGAGGAATGAGCAGTTCTTC
CASSLVAGTGARNEQFF
>few|-|TRBJ2-5|TRBV20-1
TGCAGTGCTAGGTGGGAATACCAAGAGACCCAGTACTTC
CSARWEYQETQYF
>-|TRBD2|TRBJ2-1|TRBV7-8
TGTGCCAGCTCAATAGCGGGGGGGCCCGAGGAGCAGTTCTTC
CASSIAGGPEEQFF
>few|-|TRBJ2-7|TRBV20-1
TGCAGTGCCCATCCCTTATCGGCCTACGAGCAGTACTTC
CSAHPLSAYEQYF
>many|TRBD2|TRBJ2-3|TRBV11-2
TGTGCCAGCAGCCGGAACGGACTAGCATTAGATACGCAGTATTTT
CASSRNGLALDTQYF
>many|-|TRBJ2-7|TRBV29-1
TGCAGCGTTGCCCGGCGGCTCTCCTACGAGCAGTACTTC
CSVARRLSYEQYF
>-|-|TRBJ2-5|TRBV10-3
TGTGCCATCAGTACGTCGGCGGGCCGAGAGACCCAGTACTTC
CAISTSAGRETQYF
>few|-|TRBJ2-3|TRBV7-9
TGTGCCAGCAGCTTAGAGGGGATCACAGATACGCAGTATTTT
CASSLEGITDTQYF
>-|-|TRBJ2-3|TRBV2
TGTGCCAGCAGTGGGCAGGGAGGCACAGATACGCAGTATTTT
CASSGQGGTDTQYF
>few|-|TRBJ2-5|TRBV20-1
TGCAGTGCTAGAAACCGAAGGGGACAAGAGACCCAGTACTTC
CSARNRRGQETQYF
>many|-|TRBJ2-5|TRBV18
TGTGCCAGCTCATCGTCCGGGGGAGAGACCCAGTACTTC
CASSSSGGETQYF
>many|TRBD2|TRBJ2-1|TRBV7-9
TGTGCCAGCAGCTCCTGGGGGTCGGGGGGTGAGCAGTTCTTC
CASSSWGSGGEQFF
>many|-|TRBJ2-1|TRBV24-1
TGTGCCACCAGTGATTCGACCGGGAAGAGCTCCTACAATGAGCAGTTCTTC
CATSDSTGKSSYNEQFF
>many|-|TRBJ1-2|TRBV25-1
TGTGCCAGCAGTGAAAATGGGCGAGGGGAGTATGGCTACACCTTC
CASSENGRGEYGYTF
>-|-|TRBJ1-5|TRBV6-1
TGTGCCAGCGTCCCTGTGGATAGCAATCAGCCCCAGCATTTT
CASVPVDSNQPQHF
>many|-|TRBJ2-5|TRBV7-8
TGTGCCAGCAGCTTACTCAGGGTAGAGACCCAGTACTTC
CASSLLRVETQYF
>-|TRBD1|TRBJ2-2|TRBV12-3/TRBV12-4
TGTGCCAGCAGTCCGGGACCGGGACAGGGAAGGGCCGGGGAGCTGTTTTTT
CASSPGPGQGRAGELFF
>-|-|TRBJ2-3|TRBV12-3/TRBV12-4
TGTGCCAGCAGTTTAGCAGGCACTAGCACAGATACGCAGTATTTT
CASSLAGTSTDTQYF
>few|-|TRBJ2-3|TRBV12-3/TRBV12-4
TGTGCCAGCAGTCCCGACTACTTTGGGGCAGATACGCAGTATTTT
CASSPDYFGADTQYF
>few|-|TRBJ2-5|TRBV29-1
TGCAGCGTTGAACCTGGAACGGAGACCCAGTACTTC
CSVEPGTETQYF